This TCR beta chain was captured in a study of T cells in Graves' hyperthyroidism and ophthalmopathy. General study points: Prediction of ophthalmopathy progression came a median about 6 months pre-onset.

Regions amplified from RNA transcripts were the TCR beta CDR3 regions. Researchers ran a first-round RT-PCR on the TCR CDR3 using the HTBI primer set. TCRdb redid the calling of the multiplex PCR reads with MiXCR, one entry per CDR3 protein. Here the sample spans approximately 360,000 distinct CDR3 sequences, 20% to 30% being singletons. This clonotype was counted only a few times. Its specificity is unknown. The TCR was taken from a man between 50 and 59 years old with Graves' hyperthyroidism. Sequencing was done on a sample of blood.

The CDR3 DNA reads as TGTGCCAGCAGTGACCTGGGACAGGGCCACTACGAGCAGTACTTC. It is translated as CASSDLGQGHYEQYF. This sequence joins TRBV2 and TRBJ2-7, with 9 bases aligning to TRBD1. From germline, CDR1 is SNHLY and CDR2 FYNNEI. This CDR3 comprises 15 residues. J lost 3 bases, V lost 3 bases, and 6 bases had no gene match.